These 16 T cell receptor beta chains share one sample of origin, sequenced in a study of blood T cell repertoires in COVID-19 (dated by TCRdb to the early 2020s). To prepare the library, the immunoSEQ multiplex PCR assay was applied. TCRdb holds this immuneACCESS table with in-frame rearrangements only. Some clones are missing; in checked studies, unresolved V genes explain under half, and the rest has no known cause. For this sample there are around 170,000 clones; around 90% appear just once. 2.5% to 3% of the sample belongs to the ten largest clones. Sequenced: peripheral blood. The receptors shown here come from a man aged 60 to 69 with acute or convalescent COVID-19.

The chain carries TRBV29-1 and TRBJ1-2, with 10 bases matching TRBD1. The germline CDR1 and CDR2 sequences are SQVTM and ANQGSEA. The V and J ends lost 5 bases and 8 bases, in that order; junction bases with no gene match: 8. The CDR3 has 13 residues. CDR3 amino acids: CSVRTGTGEGYTF. CDR3 DNA: TGCAGCGTTAGGACCGGGACAGGGGAAGGCTACACCTTC.

The gene calls are TRBV6-5 and TRBJ2-7; D not resolved. V lost 5 bases and J 5 bases, leaving 19 bases between the germline ends. This CDR3 spans 15 amino acids. CDR1 is MNHEY and CDR2 is SVGAGI in the germline V gene. Here the CDR3 reads CASSPPGRPAHEQYF. The CDR3 bases are TGTGCCAGCAGTCCGCCCGGCCGGCCAGCGCACGAGCAGTACTTC.

This clone has a single count. The J gene is TRBJ2-3, the V gene TRBV24-1; 9 bases fit TRBD1. The junction had 7 bases not matched to a gene; V was cut back by 3 bases and J by 4 bases. CDR1 KGHDR and CDR2 SFDVKD come from the germline V gene. The CDR3 sequence is 16 residues long. CDR3 protein: CATSDVSGTGSDTQYF. Here the CDR3 DNA reads TGTGCCACCAGTGATGTTTCCGGGACAGGGTCAGATACGCAGTATTTT.

This clone was counted a few times. The J gene is TRBJ2-7, the V gene TRBV20-1, with 8 bases identical to TRBD1. The V and J ends lost 3 bases and 1 base, in that order; junction bases with no gene match: 5. Germline values: CDR1 DFQATT, CDR2 SNEGSKA (reference sequence). The CDR3 length is 14 residues. The CDR3 here is CSASRQGTSYEQYF. The CDR3 DNA is TGCAGTGCTAGTCGACAGGGGACTTCCTACGAGCAGTACTTC.

The V gene is TRBV5-4, the J gene TRBJ1-4; a weak D match, TRBD1 (5 bases). The CDR3 length is 14 residues. Deletions cut 0 bases from V and 10 bases from J, with 13 bases between. Per the germline V gene, CDR1 is SGHNT and CDR2 is YYREEE (reference sequence). Here the CDR3 reads CASSLDKAGTKLFF. The CDR3 DNA is TGTGCCAGCAGCTTGGACAAGGCGGGGACAAAACTGTTTTTT.

V gene TRBV5-1 combines with J gene TRBJ2-3; 9 bases are a match to TRBD2. The V gene's germline CDR1 is SGHRS and CDR2 YFSETQ. Losses at the gene ends were 0 bases for V and 7 bases for J; bases not matched to a gene: 15. The CDR3 is made up of 18 amino acids. CDR3 residues: CASSLETSGLPSGHTQYF. The DNA of the CDR3 is TGCGCCAGCAGCTTGGAGACTAGCGGACTACCCTCGGGCCATACGCAGTATTTT.

The CDR3 bases are TGTGCCAGCAGTCGCCTAGCGGGGGGGCCAGTTAACAATGAGCAGTTCTTC. It is translated as CASSRLAGGPVNNEQFF. The V and J genes are TRBV6-2 or TRBV6-3 and TRBJ2-1; 12 bases are shared with TRBD2. The V segment lost 5 bases and the J segment 5 bases; nucleotides outside the gene matches: 10. The CDR3 is 17 residues long. Looked up from germline, CDR1 is MNHEY and CDR2 is SVGEGT.

The chain carries TRBV30 and TRBJ2-7, with D perhaps matching TRBD2 (6 bases). Germline loops: CDR1 GTSNPN, CDR2 SVGIG (reference sequence). Deletions cut 5 bases from V and 6 bases from J, with 20 bases between. CDR3 length equals 14 residues. Here the CDR3 reads CAWEMPGVKGEQYF. CDR3 DNA: TGTGCCTGGGAGATGCCGGGAGTTAAAGGCGAGCAGTACTTC.

The chain uses TRBV2 and TRBJ2-2; tentatively, D is TRBD1 (6 bases). Germline assignment: CDR1 SNHLY and CDR2 FYNNEI. V lost 5 bases and J 3 bases, leaving 19 bases between the germline ends. The length of the CDR3 is 17 residues. This chain's CDR3 is CASSRPGTYFDTGELFF. In nucleotides, the CDR3 is TGTGCCAGCAGTAGACCCGGGACATACTTTGACACCGGGGAGCTGTTTTTT.

This clone was seen a single time. The rearrangement uses TRBV11-2 and TRBJ1-1; a possible D gene is TRBD1 (6 bases). The germline V gene encodes CDR1 SGHAT and CDR2 FQNNGV. The ends were cut back, 2 bases at V and 1 base at J, with 14 bases in the middle. The CDR3 spans 16 residues. The CDR3 region has the DNA TGTGCCAGCAGCTTAAGGGCAGGGGTAGGGAACACTGAAGCTTTCTTT. Its protein product is CASSLRAGVGNTEAFF.

The chain employs TRBV6-5 and TRBJ1-1; D gene ambiguous. Germline loops: CDR1 MNHEY, CDR2 SVGAGI. The CDR3 contains 13 residues. V lost 8 bases and J lost 3, with 13 bases in between. In DNA form, the CDR3 reads TGTGCCAGCCCCCGGGAGAGGGACACTGAAGCTTTCTTT. Amino acids: CASPRERDTEAFF.

This chain connects TRBV29-1 to TRBJ1-1; tentatively, D is TRBD1 (5 bases). From germline, CDR1 is SQVTM and CDR2 ANQGSEA. V was clipped by 4 bases and J by 6 bases, with 12 bases between them. The CDR3 runs 12 residues. CDR3 sequence: CSVAAGRSEAFF. In DNA, the CDR3 is TGCAGCGTTGCGGCAGGGCGGTCTGAAGCTTTCTTT.

This chain links TRBV18 with TRBJ2-3, with TRBD2 matching over 7 bases. The trim removed 1 base at V and 0 bases at J, leaving 7 bases unmatched. This CDR3 region has 17 residues. Germline CDR1 is KGHSH and CDR2 is LQKENI. CDR3 nucleotide sequence: TGTGCCAGCTCACCACTGCCCAGCGGGACTAGCACAGATACGCAGTATTTT. Translating it yields CASSPLPSGTSTDTQYF. The full variable domain, its missing parts supplied by reference TRBV18 and TRBJ2-3, is NAGVMQNPRHLVRRRGQEARLRCSPMKGHSHVYWYRQLPEEGLKFMVYLQKENIIDESGMPKERFSAEFPKEGPSILRIQQVVRGDSAAYFCASSPLPSGTSTDTQYFGPGTRLTVL.

V usage is TRBV6-5 and J usage is TRBJ1-1; no firm D call. The CDR3 runs 11 residues. The germline V and J ends were trimmed by 2 bases and 10 bases, with 8 bases remaining between them. CDR1 and CDR2 (germline): MNHEY, SVGAGI. This CDR3 reads CASSYKERAFF. The CDR3 DNA reads as TGTGCCAGCAGTTACAAAGAGAGAGCTTTCTTT.

The chain couples TRBV18 to TRBJ1-2, with 8 bases identical to TRBD1. Germline trimming cut 9 bases from V and 0 bases from J; bases unmatched to any gene: 6. The CDR3 loop spans 14 amino acids. Germline-derived CDR1 and CDR2 are KGHSH and LQKENI. CDR3: CARPPGQANYGYTF. CDR3 coding DNA: TGTGCCAGGCCGCCGGGACAGGCTAACTATGGCTACACCTTC.

This rearrangement joins TRBV5-1 to TRBJ1-1; TRBD1 aligns across 7 bases. The CDR3 runs 15 residues. After removal of 4 bases from V and 1 base from J, the junction contained 7 bases not matched to a gene. Germline V gene data show CDR1 as SGHRS and CDR2 as YFSETQ. CDR3 in amino acids: CASSIRQGGNTEAFF. CDR3 DNA: TGCGCCAGCAGCATACGACAGGGTGGGAACACTGAAGCTTTCTTT.